This T cell receptor (beta chain) was found in a study of PD-L1 blockade in urothelial cancer. As for the study in general: Patients took up atezolizumab at some point between 2014 and 2015 at 1,200 mg intravenously every 3 weeks. The authors examined blood 3 weeks (second dose) and 6 weeks after treatment start.

The sample's time point: pretreatment peripheral blood. Each patient presented with locally advanced or metastatic urothelial carcinoma. The protocol was immunoSEQ multiplex PCR, while the TCRdb copy is restricted to in-frame clones and leaves out a portion. The sample yields roughly 63,000 clones, approximately 80% seen once. The V end lost 0 bases, the J end lost 5 bases, and 6 bases lay between the germline ends. CDR1 and CDR2 (germline): SGHRS, YFSETQ. The CDR3 contains 13 residues. The sample here was PBMCs, taken around atezolizumab (anti-PD-L1) treatment. The sequence was obtained from a man in his 70s with urothelial cancer. The chain couples TRBV5-1 to TRBJ2-1, with D uncertain. The CDR3 DNA reads as TGCGCCAGCAGCTTGGACTATAACAATGAGCAGTTCTTC. This translates into CASSLDYNNEQFF. The whole variable domain, filled in from reference TRBV5-1 and TRBJ2-1, reads KAGVTQTPRYLIKTRGQQVTLSCSPISGHRSVSWYQQTPGQGLQFLFEYFSETQRNKGNFPGRFSGRQFSNSRSEMNVSTLELGDSALYLCASSLDYNNEQFFGPGTRLTVL.